Below, one T cell receptor (beta chain) is given with its context. This record belongs to a study of blood T cell repertoires in COVID-19. Study details: Samples of COVID-19 (acute and convalescent) were obtained from the United States, Italy and Spain. Sources were T cells, B-cell-depleted T cells, or PBMCs; the material itself was cDNA or gDNA.

Original processing notes: Amplification from reference gene primers served as the basis for estimated nucleated cell counts. The data were produced by immunoSEQ multiplex PCR, yet TCRdb's version contains in-frame clones alone and is incomplete. The V and J calls and clone size are taken from that table; D and trimming were inferred from the DNA. This table holds approximately 110,000 clones, roughly 84% found once. This sequence was found in a man aged 40-55 years with acute or convalescent COVID-19. The sample taken for sequencing was peripheral blood.

CDR3 sequence (DNA): TGTGCCAGTAGTATCGGGATGTTTTATGGCTACACCTTC. Translating it yields CASSIGMFYGYTF. This chain uses TRBV19 with TRBJ1-2; unclear D gene. CDR1 is LNHDA and CDR2 is SQIVND in the germline V gene (reference sequence). V dropped 3 bases and J dropped 5 bases, with 10 bases sitting between them. The CDR3 extends over 13 amino acids.